This T cell receptor beta chain originates from a study of shared clonotypes between healthy human individuals. Sequencing was performed with immunoSEQ multiplex PCR; in TCRdb, only in-frame clones are kept and a portion is missing. The table shows more than 400,000 clones, with about 96% occurring only once. The CDR3 consists of 13 residues. Germline CDR1 reads MNHEY; CDR2 reads SVGAGI. Losses at the gene ends were 7 bases for V and 3 bases for J; bases not matched to a gene: 5. This TCR came from a woman in her 30s in good health. V usage is TRBV6-5 and J usage is TRBJ1-2, with 7 bases aligning to TRBD1. What was sequenced was naive CD4+ T cells sorted from blood. Subset denoted: CD45RA+ positively selected. Written as DNA, the CDR3 is TGTGCCAGCACCGGAGGGACAGACTATGGCTACACCTTC. This codes for CASTGGTDYGYTF.